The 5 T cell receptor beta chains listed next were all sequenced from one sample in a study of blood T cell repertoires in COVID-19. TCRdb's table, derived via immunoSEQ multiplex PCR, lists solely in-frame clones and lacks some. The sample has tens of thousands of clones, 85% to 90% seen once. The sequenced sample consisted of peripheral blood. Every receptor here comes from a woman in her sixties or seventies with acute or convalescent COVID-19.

CDR3 region: CATSTGLDIGELFF. CDR3 bases: TGTGCCACCAGCACGGGACTAGATATCGGGGAGCTGTTTTTT. V is TRBV15 and J is TRBJ2-2; 8 bases agree with TRBD2. This CDR3 is built from 14 residues. V was pared by 4 bases and J by 7 bases, with 5 bases of the junction left unmatched. Germline V gives CDR1 LNHNV, CDR2 YYDKDF (reference sequence).

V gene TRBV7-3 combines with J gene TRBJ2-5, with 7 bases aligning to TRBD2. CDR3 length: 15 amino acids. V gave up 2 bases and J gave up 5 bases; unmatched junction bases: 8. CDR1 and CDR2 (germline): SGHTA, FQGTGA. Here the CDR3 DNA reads TGTGCCAGCAGCTTATTGGCGGGAGTCATGGAGACCCAGTACTTC. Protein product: CASSLLAGVMETQYF.

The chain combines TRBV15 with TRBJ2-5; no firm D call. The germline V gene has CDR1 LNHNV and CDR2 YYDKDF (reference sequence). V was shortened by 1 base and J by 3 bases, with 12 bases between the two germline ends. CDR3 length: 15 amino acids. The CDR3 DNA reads TGTGCCACCAGCAGAGTCTCCGCCCAGAAAGAGACCCAGTACTTC. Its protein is CATSRVSAQKETQYF.

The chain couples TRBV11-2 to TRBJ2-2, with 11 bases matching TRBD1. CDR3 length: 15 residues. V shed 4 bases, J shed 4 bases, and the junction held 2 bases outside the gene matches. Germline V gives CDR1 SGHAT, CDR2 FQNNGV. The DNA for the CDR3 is TGTGCCAGCAGCTGGGGGACAGGGGGCACCGGGGAGCTGTTTTTT. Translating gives CASSWGTGGTGELFF. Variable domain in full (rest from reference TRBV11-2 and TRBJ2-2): EAGVAQSPRYKIIEKRQSVAFWCNPISGHATLYWYQQILGQGPKLLIQFQNNGVVDDSQLPKDRFSAERLKGVDSTLKIQPAKLEDSAVYLCASSWGTGGTGELFFGEGSRLTVL.

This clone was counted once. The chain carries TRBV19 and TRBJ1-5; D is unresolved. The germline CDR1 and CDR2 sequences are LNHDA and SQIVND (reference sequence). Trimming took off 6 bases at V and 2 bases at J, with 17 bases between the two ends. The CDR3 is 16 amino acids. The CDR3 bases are TGTGCCAGTAGCCACGACCGGAGTATCGGCAATCAGCCCCAGCATTTT. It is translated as CASSHDRSIGNQPQHF.